These T cell receptor beta chains were read from a single sample in a study of T cells in Graves' hyperthyroidism and ophthalmopathy. A single record per CDR3 protein comes from TCRdb applying MiXCR to the multiplex PCR reads. This repertoire shows about 400,000 distinct CDR3 sequences, more than 12% found once; its top ten account for approximately 29%. Sequencing used blood. The origin of the receptors is a woman between 25 and 40 years old with Graves' hyperthyroidism. Both conserved end residues are part of each CDR3. D genes are given only for firm matches. Rows give clone size only sometimes, using once, few, many, or a class for an expanded clone.

TRBV20-1,many,TRBJ2-3,-,13,TGCAGTGCTAGACTAGCGAGCACAGATACGCAGTATTTT,CSARLASTDTQYF
TRBV4-1,once,TRBJ2-7,TRBD2,18,TGCGCCAGCAGCCTCTTCTCCGGGACTAGCGGTAGCTCCTACGAGCAGTACTTC,CASSLFSGTSGSSYEQYF
TRBV20-1,-,TRBJ2-7,TRBD2,16,TGCAGTGCTAGACCGCTGGGGACTAGCGGCTCCTACGAGCAGTACTTC,CSARPLGTSGSYEQYF
TRBV30,-,TRBJ2-5,-,17,TGTACCTGGAGTGTAGCAAGGACAAACCAGGGCCAAGAGACCCAGTACTTC,CTWSVARTNQGQETQYF
TRBV10-2,few,TRBJ1-2,TRBD1,16,TGCGCCAGCAGTGAGTTGCCGGGACAGGGTGCTTATGGCTACACCTTC,CASSELPGQGAYGYTF
TRBV11-2,-,TRBJ2-7,TRBD2,16,TGTGCCAGCAGCTTAGTCTACGGGACTAGCGGGAACGAGCAGTACTTC,CASSLVYGTSGNEQYF
TRBV9,-,TRBJ2-1,-,14,TGTGCCAGCAGCGTAGGACAGTCTTACAATGAGCAGTTCTTC,CASSVGQSYNEQFF
TRBV28,-,TRBJ2-3,TRBD2,19,TGTGCCAGCAGTTTAAGGGCTAGCGGGCGCGTCGGGCTATTGGATACGCAGTATTTT,CASSLRASGRVGLLDTQYF
TRBV9,-,TRBJ2-1,-,18,TGTGCCAGCATCAGCAACTACAGTCGGGAGTATGGCTACAATGAGCAGTTCTTC,CASISNYSREYGYNEQFF
TRBV20-1,many,TRBJ1-5,-,15,TGCAGTGCTAGAGATCACGGGCAGAGCAATCAGCCCCAGCATTTT,CSARDHGQSNQPQHF
TRBV12-3/TRBV12-4,many,TRBJ1-4,-,12,TGTGCCAGCAGCGATCCTAATGAAAAACTGTTTTTT,CASSDPNEKLFF
TRBV5-1,-,TRBJ2-2,TRBD2,17,TGCGCCAGCAGCTTGCGTAGCGTAGCGGGGGGCACCGGGGAGCTGTTTTTT,CASSLRSVAGGTGELFF
TRBV6-1,few,TRBJ1-5,TRBD1,14,TGTGCCAGCACCGAAGGACAGGGCAATCAGCCCCAGCATTTT,CASTEGQGNQPQHF
TRBV19,-,TRBJ1-2,TRBD1,15,TGTGCCAGTAGTCCGGGACAGGGGGCCATCGATGGCTACACCTTC,CASSPGQGAIDGYTF
TRBV12-3/TRBV12-4,many,TRBJ2-1,TRBD2,15,TGTGCCAGCAGTTTAGCGGCTAGCGGGAGGAATGAGCAGTTCTTC,CASSLAASGRNEQFF
TRBV5-1,many,TRBJ2-4,-,14,TGCGCCAGCAGCCCAGCCACACACGCCAACATTCAGTACTTC,CASSPATHANIQYF
TRBV28,many,TRBJ2-1,TRBD1,14,TGTGCCAGCAGCCGGGGACAGGAGAAGCGGGAGCAGTTCTTC,CASSRGQEKREQFF
TRBV7-8,-,TRBJ2-1,-,17,TGTGCCAGCAGCTTAGCGTTTCCGCTGAGCTCCTACAATGAGCAGTTCTTC,CASSLAFPLSSYNEQFF
TRBV28,many,TRBJ2-4,TRBD2,19,TGTGCCAGCAGTTTACAAGCGGGAGGAATGAAATTGGCCAAAAACATTCAGTACTTC,CASSLQAGGMKLAKNIQYF
TRBV3-1,many,TRBJ1-2,-,13,TGTGCCAGCAGCCCGGACATTGTCTATGGCTACACCTTC,CASSPDIVYGYTF
TRBV7-8,many,TRBJ1-4,-,15,TGTGCCAGCAGCTTAGACGGGGCAACTAATGAAAAACTGTTTTTT,CASSLDGATNEKLFF
TRBV10-3,-,TRBJ1-2,-,15,TGTGCCATCAGTGAGCCTCTAACGGGTTCCTATGGCTACACCTTC,CAISEPLTGSYGYTF
TRBV9,-,TRBJ2-1,-,17,TGTGCCAGCTCCGCGCGGGGGAAAAGGACAGGCAACAATGAGCAGTTCTTC,CASSARGKRTGNNEQFF
TRBV3-1,many,TRBJ1-1,TRBD1,15,TGTGCCAGCAGGCGTCTCACAGGGGGTTGGACTGAAGCTTTCTTT,CASRRLTGGWTEAFF
TRBV2,many,TRBJ2-3,TRBD2,15,TGTGCCAGCAGTGCTAGCGGTTCTAGCACAGATACGCAGTATTTT,CASSASGSSTDTQYF
TRBV6-1,-,TRBJ1-6,-,15,TGTACCAGCAGTGAATCAGGGAGCAATAATTCACCCCTCCACTTT,CTSSESGSNNSPLHF
TRBV7-2,-,TRBJ1-3,TRBD1,16,TGTGCCAGCAGCTTAGCGTCGTCAGGGGGCGGAAACACCATATATTTT,CASSLASSGGGNTIYF
TRBV5-1,-,TRBJ2-5,-,13,TGCGCCAGCAGTCGCACAGGGTCAGAGACCCAGTACTTC,CASSRTGSETQYF
TRBV27,many,TRBJ2-5,TRBD2,13,TGTGCCAGCAGAGTTCTGGGAGGGGAGACCCAGTACTTC,CASRVLGGETQYF
TRBV9,many,TRBJ2-7,-,14,TGTGCCAGCAGCGTAGGAGGGGCTCCCTACGAGCAGTACTTC,CASSVGGAPYEQYF
TRBV11-2,many,TRBJ2-3,TRBD2,16,TGTGCCAGCAGCTTAGATGGGGCAGGGAGGGGAGATACGCAGTATTTT,CASSLDGAGRGDTQYF
TRBV27,many,TRBJ1-1,-,14,TGTGCCAGCAGTCCGATTCGGGGGGTCGGTGAAGCTTTCTTT,CASSPIRGVGEAFF
TRBV27,many,TRBJ2-5,-,13,TGTGCCACCATTGAGGGCGGAGGAGAGACCCAGTACTTC,CATIEGGGETQYF
TRBV6-6,-,TRBJ2-1,-,15,TGTGCCAGCAGTTACACCAACCCCGCAGGGAATGAGCAGTTCTTC,CASSYTNPAGNEQFF
TRBV13,-,TRBJ2-1,TRBD2,13,TGTGCCAGCAGCTCGTGGGGGGGACGGCCCCAGTTCTTC,CASSSWGGRPQFF
TRBV7-8,many,TRBJ1-5,-,16,TGTGCCAGCAGCTTAGAACCGGGAGGACTTAATCAGCCCCAGCATTTT,CASSLEPGGLNQPQHF
TRBV15,few,TRBJ2-7,-,14,TGTGCCACCAGCAGACTCCCAGGTACCTACGAGCAGTACTTC,CATSRLPGTYEQYF
TRBV15,once,TRBJ2-7,TRBD2,17,TGTGCCACCAGCAGCGCCTTTAACCTACTAGCGGTATACGAGCAGTACTTC,CATSSAFNLLAVYEQYF
TRBV5-4,many,TRBJ2-3,-,15,TGTGCCAGCAGCTTGGACGGACAGAGCACAGATACGCAGTATTTT,CASSLDGQSTDTQYF
TRBV9,few,TRBJ2-5,-,14,TGTGCCAGCAGCGCAGGGGAAGGACAAGAGACCCAGTACTTC,CASSAGEGQETQYF
TRBV19,-,TRBJ2-1,-,18,TGTGCCAGTAGTATATCTCTGATGGGAGGCGGGAATTACAATGAGCAGTTCTTC,CASSISLMGGGNYNEQFF
TRBV11-2,-,TRBJ2-7,TRBD2,17,TGTGCCAGCAGTTTGACAGGCCGGACTAGCGGGAGAAACGAGCAGTACTTC,CASSLTGRTSGRNEQYF
TRBV20-1,few,TRBJ1-1,-,13,TGCAGTGCTACAGGACAGATTTACACTGAAGCTTTCTTT,CSATGQIYTEAFF
TRBV20-1,-,TRBJ2-7,TRBD2,17,TGCAGTGCTAGAGATGGGGGACTAGCGGGAGCCAACCCCGAGCAGTACTTC,CSARDGGLAGANPEQYF
TRBV5-1,many,TRBJ2-7,-,12,TGCGCCAGCAGCTTGCCCAGCTACGAGCAGTACTTC,CASSLPSYEQYF
TRBV4-1,-,TRBJ2-1,TRBD2,15,TGCGCCAGCAGCCAGGTGGCGGGAGGGGACAATGAGCAGTTCTTC,CASSQVAGGDNEQFF
TRBV7-9,few,TRBJ1-4,-,14,TGTGCCAGCAGCTCACAGGGACGCAATGAAAAACTGTTTTTT,CASSSQGRNEKLFF
TRBV6-6,few,TRBJ2-7,TRBD1,15,TGTGCCAGCAGTTACTCCGGACAGGGGGGCTACGAGCAGTACTTC,CASSYSGQGGYEQYF
TRBV6-1,many,TRBJ2-7,-,14,TGTGCCAGCAGTTTGGGTTACAGGGAACACGAGCAGTACTTC,CASSLGYREHEQYF
TRBV10-3,-,TRBJ2-2,TRBD2,16,TGTGCCATCAGCGAGACTAGCGGGTCGAACACCGGGGAGCTGTTTTTT,CAISETSGSNTGELFF
TRBV7-9,few,TRBJ2-5,-,15,TGTGCCAGCAGCTTAGCGCGAGGTATTCAAGAGACCCAGTACTTC,CASSLARGIQETQYF
TRBV20-1,-,TRBJ1-1,-,16,TGCAGTGCTAGAGATGTACGGACAGACCTAAACACTGAAGCTTTCTTT,CSARDVRTDLNTEAFF
TRBV20-1,-,TRBJ1-2,TRBD1,13,TGCAGTGCTAGAGTGGACAGGCTGAGGGGCTACACCTTC,CSARVDRLRGYTF
TRBV5-1,-,TRBJ2-2,-,13,TGCGCCAGCTGGCACGCGAACACCGGGGAGCTGTTTTTT,CASWHANTGELFF
TRBV5-4,-,TRBJ2-1,-,16,TGTGCCAGCAGCCTCCCAGGCGCAAGCTCCTACAATGAGCAGTTCTTC,CASSLPGASSYNEQFF
TRBV28,many,TRBJ2-5,TRBD1,15,TGTGCCAGCAGTCCACTGGGACAGGGGAAGGAGACCCAGTACTTC,CASSPLGQGKETQYF
TRBV12-3/TRBV12-4,many,TRBJ2-5,-,14,TGTGCCAGCAGTTCTCGGCAGGGCGCAGAGACCCAGTACTTC,CASSSRQGAETQYF